A selection of T cell receptor beta chains follows, all from one sample in a study of T cell repertoires in cytomegalovirus infection. No antigens are known for them. Via MiXCR, TCRdb re-called the reads, giving one row per CDR3 protein. The sample shows a few hundred thousand distinct CDR3 sequences, around 40% of them seen only once. Sequencing was performed on cultured PBMCs, taken from culture after CMV antigen stimulation. The receptors were gathered from a human donor in good health (CMV status not recorded). Some clones in this sample may be carry-over from other donors' samples. Both conserved end residues are part of each CDR3. Each record gives: clone size, D gene, V gene, J gene, CDR3 protein, CDR3 DNA. A D gene is named only where the DNA matches it firmly. The size of a clone is reported for some rows only, either as once, few or many, or as a class for expanded clones.

size: .
D: .
V: TRBV12-3/TRBV12-4
J: TRBJ2-1
CDR3: CASSLGLQGPEFF
DNA: TGTGCCAGCAGTCTGGGACTGCAGGGCCCCGAGTTCTTC

size: .
D: .
V: TRBV11-2
J: TRBJ2-2
CDR3: CASSGEGTGELFF
DNA: TGTGCCAGCAGCGGCGAAGGGACCGGGGAGCTGTTTTTT

size: .
D: .
V: TRBV30
J: TRBJ2-3
CDR3: CAWSVGVGTQYF
DNA: TGTGCCTGGAGTGTGGGGGTTGGTACGCAGTATTTT

size: .
D: .
V: TRBV20-1
J: TRBJ1-5
CDR3: CSAQGNVEEPEGNQPQHF
DNA: TGCAGTGCTCAGGGAAACGTGGAGGAACCGGAGGGCAATCAGCCCCAGCATTTT

size: few
D: TRBD1
V: TRBV7-2
J: TRBJ1-2
CDR3: CASSLVEGQGYGYTF
DNA: TGTGCCAGCAGCTTAGTCGAGGGACAGGGCTATGGCTACACCTTC

size: few
D: TRBD1
V: TRBV7-6
J: TRBJ2-3
CDR3: CASSGVGDRAGTDTQYF
DNA: TGTGCCAGCAGCGGAGTCGGGGACAGGGCAGGGACAGATACGCAGTATTTT

size: few
D: .
V: TRBV7-2
J: TRBJ2-5
CDR3: CASSSSPPGPGTQYF
DNA: TGTGCCAGCAGCAGCTCACCTCCGGGGCCAGGGACCCAGTACTTC

size: once
D: TRBD1
V: TRBV15
J: TRBJ1-1
CDR3: CATSRDLGGSEAFF
DNA: TGTGCCACCAGCAGAGATTTAGGGGGCTCTGAAGCTTTCTTT

size: .
D: .
V: TRBV28
J: TRBJ1-2
CDR3: CASSLRQVFNYGYTF
DNA: TGTGCCAGCAGTTTAAGACAGGTTTTTAACTATGGCTACACCTTC

size: .
D: TRBD2
V: TRBV11-2
J: TRBJ2-5
CDR3: CASSLASPTSGVQETQYF
DNA: TGTGCCAGCAGCTTAGCGTCCCCTACTAGCGGGGTACAAGAGACCCAGTACTTC

size: .
D: TRBD2
V: TRBV5-1
J: TRBJ2-2
CDR3: CASSFRRGVPGELFF
DNA: TGCGCCAGCAGCTTTCGGCGGGGGGTGCCCGGGGAGCTGTTTTTT

size: .
D: .
V: TRBV20-1
J: TRBJ1-2
CDR3: CSARFLGHYTF
DNA: TGCAGTGCTAGATTTCTGGGCCACTACACCTTC

size: .
D: .
V: TRBV6-2/TRBV6-3
J: TRBJ2-7
CDR3: CATGGSYEQYF
DNA: TGTGCCACCGGGGGCTCCTACGAGCAGTACTTC

size: .
D: .
V: TRBV7-9
J: TRBJ1-1
CDR3: CASQDPNTEAFF
DNA: TGTGCTTCCCAGGACCCGAACACTGAAGCTTTCTTT

size: .
D: .
V: TRBV7-2
J: TRBJ1-6
CDR3: CASSLGPGGSLHF
DNA: TGTGCCAGCAGCTTAGGACCAGGCGGTTCGCTCCACTTT

size: .
D: .
V: TRBV7-2
J: TRBJ2-7
CDR3: CASSSQGGGTPDEQYF
DNA: TGTGCCAGCAGCTCTCAAGGGGGGGGGACCCCTGACGAGCAGTACTTC

size: .
D: .
V: TRBV11-2
J: TRBJ2-3
CDR3: CASSLPRRNTDTQYF
DNA: TGTGCCAGCAGCTTACCGCGCCGGAACACAGATACGCAGTATTTT

size: .
D: TRBD1
V: TRBV5-1
J: TRBJ2-3
CDR3: CASSLWTGNVDTQYF
DNA: TGCGCCAGCAGCCTGTGGACAGGGAATGTGGATACGCAGTATTTT

size: .
D: TRBD1
V: TRBV19
J: TRBJ2-7
CDR3: CASSPWTGTMDEQYF
DNA: TGTGCCAGTAGTCCTTGGACAGGGACGATGGACGAGCAGTACTTC

size: .
D: .
V: TRBV12-3/TRBV12-4
J: TRBJ1-4
CDR3: CASSFDRYGGEKLFF
DNA: TGTGCCAGCAGTTTTGACCGCTATGGAGGTGAAAAACTGTTTTTT

size: .
D: TRBD2
V: TRBV27
J: TRBJ2-2
CDR3: CASGLAGGSTGELFF
DNA: TGTGCCAGCGGATTAGCGGGGGGCTCGACCGGGGAGCTGTTTTTT

size: few
D: .
V: TRBV7-2
J: TRBJ2-5
CDR3: CASSPLAGYQETQYF
DNA: TGTGCCAGCAGCCCACTAGCAGGATACCAAGAGACCCAGTACTTC

size: .
D: .
V: TRBV7-6
J: TRBJ2-1
CDR3: CASSLFSAGRAIHNEQFF
DNA: TGTGCCAGCAGCTTATTCTCCGCGGGCCGGGCCATCCACAATGAGCAGTTCTTC

size: once
D: TRBD2
V: TRBV5-3
J: TRBJ2-7
CDR3: CASSSLGLAGGVGEQYF
DNA: TGTGCCAGCAGCTCCCTGGGACTAGCGGGAGGTGTCGGCGAGCAGTACTTC

size: .
D: TRBD2
V: TRBV7-2
J: TRBJ2-3
CDR3: CASIGGRGTDTQYF
DNA: TGTGCCAGCATCGGCGGGAGAGGCACAGATACGCAGTATTTT

size: few
D: TRBD2
V: TRBV5-1
J: TRBJ2-2
CDR3: CASSSEVSGSTGELFF
DNA: TGCGCCAGCAGCTCTGAAGTTAGCGGGAGCACCGGGGAGCTGTTTTTT

size: few
D: .
V: TRBV7-2
J: TRBJ1-2
CDR3: CASSLGYGSGYTF
DNA: TGTGCCAGCAGCTTAGGTTACGGCAGCGGCTACACCTTC

size: .
D: .
V: TRBV7-2
J: TRBJ1-1
CDR3: CASSRSGVTNTEAFF
DNA: TGTGCCAGCAGCCGTTCAGGGGTCACGAACACTGAAGCTTTCTTT

size: .
D: .
V: TRBV6-1
J: TRBJ1-4
CDR3: CASSEVWDDGEKLFF
DNA: TGTGCCAGCAGTGAAGTTTGGGATGACGGTGAAAAACTGTTTTTT

size: few
D: TRBD2
V: TRBV2
J: TRBJ2-5
CDR3: CASSGLAGMKTQYF
DNA: TGTGCCAGCAGTGGACTAGCGGGGATGAAGACCCAGTACTTC

size: few
D: .
V: TRBV5-1
J: TRBJ2-7
CDR3: CASSLDGVPTYEQYF
DNA: TGCGCCAGCAGCTTGGATGGAGTTCCTACCTACGAGCAGTACTTC

size: .
D: .
V: TRBV7-4
J: TRBJ2-6
CDR3: CASSPVDNSPGANVLTF
DNA: TGTGCCAGCAGCCCAGTAGACAACTCACCTGGGGCCAACGTCCTGACTTTC

size: few
D: .
V: TRBV4-2
J: TRBJ2-7
CDR3: CASSQGSSYEQYF
DNA: TGTGCCAGCAGCCAAGGGTCCTCCTACGAGCAGTACTTC

size: .
D: TRBD2
V: TRBV20-1
J: TRBJ2-1
CDR3: CSAQTSGTYNEQFF
DNA: TGCAGTGCCCAAACTAGCGGGACATACAATGAGCAGTTCTTC

size: .
D: TRBD1
V: TRBV7-2
J: TRBJ2-2
CDR3: CASTPPGATGGSTGELFF
DNA: TGTGCCAGCACCCCCCCGGGGGCCACAGGGGGAAGCACCGGGGAGCTGTTTTTT

size: .
D: TRBD2
V: TRBV6-2/TRBV6-3
J: TRBJ2-6
CDR3: CAPAGGERSSGANVLTF
DNA: TGTGCCCCAGCCGGGGGGGAAAGGTCCTCTGGGGCCAACGTCCTGACTTTC

size: .
D: .
V: TRBV7-6
J: TRBJ1-5
CDR3: CASSLGPRGNQPQHF
DNA: TGTGCCAGCAGCTTGGGCCCGAGGGGCAATCAGCCCCAGCATTTT

size: .
D: TRBD2
V: TRBV24-1
J: TRBJ2-1
CDR3: CATSDSNGAGVSYNEQFF
DNA: TGTGCCACCAGTGATTCGAATGGAGCGGGGGTTTCCTACAATGAGCAGTTCTTC

size: .
D: TRBD1
V: TRBV10-3
J: TRBJ2-1
CDR3: CAISKTGSTYNEQFF
DNA: TGTGCCATCAGTAAGACAGGGTCCACCTACAATGAGCAGTTCTTC

size: many
D: .
V: TRBV7-2
J: TRBJ2-3
CDR3: CASSSFTDTQYF
DNA: TGTGCCAGCAGCTCATTTACAGATACGCAGTATTTT

size: few
D: .
V: TRBV7-2
J: TRBJ1-6
CDR3: CASSLGVAGFGSPLHF
DNA: TGTGCCAGCAGCTTAGGAGTGGCAGGCTTTGGTTCACCCCTCCACTTT

size: .
D: .
V: TRBV19
J: TRBJ1-5
CDR3: CASNDGGLKPQHF
DNA: TGTGCCAGTAATGACGGGGGCCTTAAGCCCCAGCATTTT

size: few
D: .
V: TRBV7-6
J: TRBJ2-5
CDR3: CASSFPRVDGWGETQYF
DNA: TGTGCCAGCAGCTTCCCACGAGTGGACGGGTGGGGAGAGACCCAGTACTTC

size: few
D: .
V: TRBV7-2
J: TRBJ2-7
CDR3: CASTQGGSYEQYF
DNA: TGTGCCAGCACCCAGGGCGGCTCCTACGAGCAGTACTTC

size: .
D: .
V: TRBV27
J: TRBJ1-6
CDR3: CASSLLGYNSPLHF
DNA: TGTGCCAGCAGCCTACTCGGATATAATTCACCCCTCCACTTT

size: few
D: .
V: TRBV7-9
J: TRBJ1-1
CDR3: CASSTLRGFNTEAFF
DNA: TGTGCCAGCAGCACACTGCGAGGTTTTAACACTGAAGCTTTCTTT

size: few
D: .
V: TRBV7-2
J: TRBJ2-7
CDR3: CRKQQGHEQYF
DNA: TGCCGAAAACAACAGGGACACGAGCAGTACTTC

size: many
D: .
V: TRBV7-2
J: TRBJ1-4
CDR3: CASSLGPATNEKLFF
DNA: TGTGCCAGCAGCTTAGGCCCCGCAACTAATGAAAAACTGTTTTTT

size: few
D: .
V: TRBV12-3/TRBV12-4
J: TRBJ2-7
CDR3: CASSEDSRTYEQYF
DNA: TGTGCCAGCAGTGAGGACAGCCGAACCTACGAGCAGTACTTC

size: few
D: .
V: TRBV6-6
J: TRBJ1-5
CDR3: CASSSYTSQPQHF
DNA: TGTGCCAGCAGTTCCTATACGAGCCAGCCCCAGCATTTT

size: few
D: .
V: TRBV2
J: TRBJ2-1
CDR3: CASSTSTTDPAGYNEQFF
DNA: TGTGCCAGCAGTACCAGCACGACCGACCCGGCGGGCTACAATGAGCAGTTCTTC

size: .
D: TRBD1
V: TRBV12-3/TRBV12-4
J: TRBJ2-3
CDR3: CASSLRQGPTDTQYF
DNA: TGTGCCAGCAGTCTCAGACAGGGCCCCACAGATACGCAGTATTTT

size: .
D: TRBD2
V: TRBV19
J: TRBJ2-1
CDR3: CASSIWGLAGLKGNEQFF
DNA: TGTGCCAGTAGTATATGGGGACTAGCGGGGTTAAAGGGCAATGAGCAGTTCTTC